The 9 T cell receptor beta chains given below trace back to one sample, sequenced in a study of cytomegalovirus exposure and HLA in healthy donors. The study ran its PCR with 60 Vbeta and 13 Jbeta primers. This table comes from immunoSEQ multiplex PCR, and its TCRdb copy is limited to in-frame clones, with some not included. Of 120,000 or so clones in the sample, less than 85% are singletons; the top ten hold 1%. Material for sequencing was PBMCs. These receptors all come from a man in his forties in good health and CMV-seronegative.

This chain uses TRBV5-6 with TRBJ2-5; 7 bases are a match to TRBD1. The germline V gene has CDR1 SGHDT and CDR2 YYEEEE. J gave up 5 bases and V 2 bases, and 3 bases lay outside the gene matches. The CDR3 is made up of 13 amino acids. The CDR3, as DNA: TGTGCCAGCAGCTTACAGGGGCGCGAGACCCAGTACTTC. This translates into CASSLQGRETQYF.

The rearrangement uses TRBV5-4 and TRBJ2-7; 7 nucleotides line up with TRBD1. This CDR3 contains 14 residues. Per the germline V gene, CDR1 is SGHNT and CDR2 is YYREEE (reference sequence). V gave up 4 bases and J gave up 2 bases; unmatched junction bases: 6. CDR3 in amino acids: CASSIQGLAYEQYF. CDR3 DNA sequence: TGTGCCAGCAGCATACAGGGGTTAGCCTACGAGCAGTACTTC.

The rearrangement uses TRBV5-1 and TRBJ2-3, with 8 bases fitting TRBD2. CDR3 size: 14 residues. Germline trimming cut 1 base from V and 4 bases from J; bases unmatched to any gene: 2. Germline CDR1 reads SGHRS; CDR2 reads YFSETQ. The CDR3 reads CASSLRREADTQYF. In nucleotides, the CDR3 is TGCGCCAGCAGCTTGCGGCGGGAGGCAGATACGCAGTATTTT. Based on the CDR3 plus reference TRBV5-1 and TRBJ2-3, the full variable domain is KAGVTQTPRYLIKTRGQQVTLSCSPISGHRSVSWYQQTPGQGLQFLFEYFSETQRNKGNFPGRFSGRQFSNSRSEMNVSTLELGDSALYLCASSLRREADTQYFGPGTRLTVL.

The CDR3 reads CASRQDRSSYNSPLHF. Written as DNA, the CDR3 is TGTGCCAGCAGACAGGACAGAAGCTCCTATAATTCACCCCTCCACTTT. The genes are TRBV6-4 and TRBJ1-6; D is possibly TRBD1 (6 bases). Trimming pared 6 bases from V and 0 bases from J, leaving 12 bases between. Per the germline V gene, CDR1 is MRHNA and CDR2 is SNTAGT. The CDR3 is 16 amino acids.

This clone appeared once. The genes are TRBV7-2 and TRBJ2-1, with 11 positions matching TRBD2. The junction had 7 bases not matched to a gene; V was cut back by 8 bases and J by 4 bases. The CDR3 contains 15 residues. The germline CDR1 and CDR2 sequences are SGHTA and FQGNSA. The CDR3 sequence: CASGTSGGHYNEQFF. CDR3 sequence (DNA): TGTGCCAGCGGCACTAGCGGGGGCCATTACAATGAGCAGTTCTTC.

The V and J genes are TRBV25-1 and TRBJ1-1; D possibly corresponds to TRBD1 (5 bases). The CDR3 totals 14 residues. Per germline, CDR1 MGHDK and CDR2 SYGVNS. V gave up 8 bases and J gave up 4 bases, with 17 bases separating them. CDR3 nucleotide sequence: TGTGCCAGCCGAAGGGACTCCCTGACCACTGAAGCTTTCTTT. Its protein is CASRRDSLTTEAFF. Together with reference TRBV25-1 and TRBJ1-1, the CDR3 gives the full variable domain: EADIYQTPRYLVIGTGKKITLECSQTMGHDKMYWYQQDPGMELHLIHYSYGVNSTEKGDLSSESTVSRIRTEHFPLTLESARPSHTSQYLCASRRDSLTTEAFFGQGTRLTVV.

The chain combines TRBV6-1 with TRBJ1-5, with D possibly matching TRBD1 (5 bases). Per germline, CDR1 MNHNS and CDR2 SASEGT. V dropped 3 bases and J dropped 6 bases, with 12 bases sitting between them. CDR3 length: 14 amino acids. In DNA, the CDR3 is TGTGCCAGCAGTGATGGGGACTTAGCTCAGCCCCAGCATTTT. It translates to CASSDGDLAQPQHF.

Comments on this clone: Other DNA sequences in the same sample also yield this CDR3. V and J are TRBV6-5 and TRBJ2-7; 8 nucleotides align to TRBD1. CDR1 and CDR2 (germline): MNHEY, SVGAGI. V trimming: 0 bases; J trimming: 3 bases; junction bases outside the gene matches: 1. This CDR3 is 14 amino acids long. This chain's CDR3 is CASSYSTGGYEQYF. The CDR3 coding sequence is TGTGCCAGCAGTTACTCAACAGGGGGCTACGAGCAGTACTTC.

This clone has just a few counts. The chain uses TRBV6-5 and TRBJ2-3; 7 bases line up with TRBD1. Germline V gene data show CDR1 as MNHEY and CDR2 as SVGAGI. V lost 6 bases to trimming and J lost 1 base; unmatched junction nucleotides: 4. The length of the CDR3 is 14 residues. CDR3 coding DNA: TGTGCCAGCAGCCGAACAGGGGGCACAGATACGCAGTATTTT. It yields the protein CASSRTGGTDTQYF.